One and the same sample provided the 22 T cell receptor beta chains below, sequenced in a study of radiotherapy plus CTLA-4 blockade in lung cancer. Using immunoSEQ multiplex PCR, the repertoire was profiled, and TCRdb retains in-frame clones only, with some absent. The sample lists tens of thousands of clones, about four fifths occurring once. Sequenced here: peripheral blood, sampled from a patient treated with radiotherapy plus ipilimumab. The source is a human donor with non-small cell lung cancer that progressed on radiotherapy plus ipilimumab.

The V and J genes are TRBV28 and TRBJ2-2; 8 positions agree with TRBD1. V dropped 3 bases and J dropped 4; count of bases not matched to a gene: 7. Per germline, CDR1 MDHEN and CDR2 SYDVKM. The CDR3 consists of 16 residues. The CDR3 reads CASSFSGQEGTGELFF. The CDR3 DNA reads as TGTGCCAGCAGTTTTTCGGGACAGGAGGGCACCGGGGAGCTGTTTTTT.

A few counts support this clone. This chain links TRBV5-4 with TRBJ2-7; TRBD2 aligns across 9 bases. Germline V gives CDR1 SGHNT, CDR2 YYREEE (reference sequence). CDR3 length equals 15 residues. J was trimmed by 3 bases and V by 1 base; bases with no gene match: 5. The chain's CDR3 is CASSLTSGYHYEQYF. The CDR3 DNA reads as TGTGCCAGCAGCTTGACTAGCGGGTACCACTACGAGCAGTACTTC.

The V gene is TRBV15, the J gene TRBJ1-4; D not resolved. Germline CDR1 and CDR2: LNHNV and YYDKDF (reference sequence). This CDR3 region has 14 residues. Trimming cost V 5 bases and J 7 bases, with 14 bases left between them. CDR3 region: CATSQRDWGEKLFF. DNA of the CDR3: TGTGCCACCAGCCAGAGAGATTGGGGTGAAAAACTGTTTTTT.

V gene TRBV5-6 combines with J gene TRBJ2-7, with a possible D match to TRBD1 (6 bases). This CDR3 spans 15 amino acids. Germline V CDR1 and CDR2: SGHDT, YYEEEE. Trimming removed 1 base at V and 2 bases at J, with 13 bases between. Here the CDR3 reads CASSLRLTGPYEQYF. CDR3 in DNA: TGTGCCAGCAGCTTGCGGCTGACAGGTCCCTACGAGCAGTACTTC.

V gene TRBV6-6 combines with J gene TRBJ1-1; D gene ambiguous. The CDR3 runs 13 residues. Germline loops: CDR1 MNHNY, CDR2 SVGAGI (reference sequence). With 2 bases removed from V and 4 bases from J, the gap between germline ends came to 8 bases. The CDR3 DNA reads TGTGCCAGCAGTTACACGACCGCCACTGAAGCTTTCTTT. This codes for CASSYTTATEAFF.

The CDR3 DNA reads TGTGCCAGCAGCTTGCAAGCCGGGGAGCTGTTTTTT. It yields the protein CASSLQAGELFF. The chain combines TRBV5-6 with TRBJ2-2, with unresolved D. CDR3 length equals 12 residues. Between the trimmed V and J ends, which lost 1 base and 6 bases, there was a span of 4 bases. The germline gives CDR1 SGHDT, CDR2 YYEEEE.

CDR3 nucleotide sequence: TGTGCCAGCAGCTTAAGGGGGGGAACTAATGAAAAACTGTTTTTT. Protein sequence: CASSLRGGTNEKLFF. This chain links TRBV7-2 with TRBJ1-4; D perhaps matches TRBD1 (6 bases). Germline V gives CDR1 SGHTA, CDR2 FQGNSA. CDR3 length: 15 residues. V lost 2 bases and J lost 1, with 8 bases in between.

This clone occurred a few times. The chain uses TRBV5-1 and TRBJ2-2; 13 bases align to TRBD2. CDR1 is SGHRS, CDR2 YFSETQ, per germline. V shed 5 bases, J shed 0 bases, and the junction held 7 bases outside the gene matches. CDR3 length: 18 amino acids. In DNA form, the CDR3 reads TGCGCCAGCAGAGCGAGACTAGCGGGAGGAACGAACACCGGGGAGCTGTTTTTT. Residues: CASRARLAGGTNTGELFF.

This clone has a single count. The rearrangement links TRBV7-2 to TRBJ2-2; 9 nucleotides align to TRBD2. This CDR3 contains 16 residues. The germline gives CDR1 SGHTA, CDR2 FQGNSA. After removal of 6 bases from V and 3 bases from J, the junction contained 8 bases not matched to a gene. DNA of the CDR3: TGTGCCAGCAGACCGAGGGCGGGAGGGCACACCGGGGAGCTGTTTTTT. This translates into CASRPRAGGHTGELFF.

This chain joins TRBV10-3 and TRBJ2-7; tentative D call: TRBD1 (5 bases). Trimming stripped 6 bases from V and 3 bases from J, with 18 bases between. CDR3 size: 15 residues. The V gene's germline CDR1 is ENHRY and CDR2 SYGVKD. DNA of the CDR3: TGTGCCATCAGCGATGGTCACGGCAGGGACTACGAGCAGTACGTC. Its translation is CAISDGHGRDYEQYV.

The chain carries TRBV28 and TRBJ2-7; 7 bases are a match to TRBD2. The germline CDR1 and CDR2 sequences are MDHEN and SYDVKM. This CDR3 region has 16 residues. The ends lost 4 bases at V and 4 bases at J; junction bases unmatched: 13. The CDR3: CASSSVMAGVGYEQYV. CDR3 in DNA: TGTGCCAGCAGTTCTGTTATGGCGGGAGTAGGGTACGAGCAGTACGTC.

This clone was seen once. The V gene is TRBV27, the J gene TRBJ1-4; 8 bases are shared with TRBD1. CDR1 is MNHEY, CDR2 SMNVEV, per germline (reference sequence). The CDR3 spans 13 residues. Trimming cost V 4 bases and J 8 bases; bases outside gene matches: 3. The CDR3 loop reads CASSSGGEEKLFF. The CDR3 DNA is TGTGCCAGCAGTTCAGGGGGCGAGGAAAAACTGTTTTTT.

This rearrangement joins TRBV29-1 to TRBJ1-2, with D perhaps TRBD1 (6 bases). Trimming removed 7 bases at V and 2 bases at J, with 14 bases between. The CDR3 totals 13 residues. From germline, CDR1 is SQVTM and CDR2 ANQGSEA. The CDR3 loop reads CSAVSDSNYGYTF. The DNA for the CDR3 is TGCAGCGCCGTCTCGGACAGCAACTATGGCTACACCTTC.

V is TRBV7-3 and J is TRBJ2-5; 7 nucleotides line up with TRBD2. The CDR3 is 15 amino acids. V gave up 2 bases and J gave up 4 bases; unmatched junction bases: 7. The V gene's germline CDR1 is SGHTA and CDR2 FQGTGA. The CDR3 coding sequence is TGTGCCAGCAGCTTAGGGGGACTAACAGGAGAGACCCAGTACTTC. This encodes CASSLGGLTGETQYF. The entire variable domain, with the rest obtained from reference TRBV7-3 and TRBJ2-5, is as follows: GAGVSQTPSNKVTEKGKYVELRCDPISGHTALYWYRQSLGQGPEFLIYFQGTGAADDSGLPNDRFFAVRPEGSVSTLKIQRTERGDSAVYLCASSLGGLTGETQYFGPGTRLLVL.

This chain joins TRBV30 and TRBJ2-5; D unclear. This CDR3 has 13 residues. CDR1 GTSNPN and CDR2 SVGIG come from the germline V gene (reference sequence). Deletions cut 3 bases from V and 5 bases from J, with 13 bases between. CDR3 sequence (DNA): TGTGCCTGGAGACGCCAACGGCGTGAGACCCAGTACTTC. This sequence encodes CAWRRQRRETQYF.

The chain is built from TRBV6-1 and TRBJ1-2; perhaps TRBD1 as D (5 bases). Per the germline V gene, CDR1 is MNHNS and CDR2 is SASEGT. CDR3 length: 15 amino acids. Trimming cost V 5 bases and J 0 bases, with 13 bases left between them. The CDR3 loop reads CASSKGVEANYGYTF. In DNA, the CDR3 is TGTGCCAGCAGTAAAGGGGTTGAAGCTAACTATGGCTACACCTTC.

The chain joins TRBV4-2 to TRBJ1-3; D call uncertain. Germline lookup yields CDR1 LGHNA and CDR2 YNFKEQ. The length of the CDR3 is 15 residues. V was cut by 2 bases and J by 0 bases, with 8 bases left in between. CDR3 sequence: CASSQFVASGNTIYF. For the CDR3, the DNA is TGTGCCAGCAGCCAATTTGTAGCCTCTGGAAACACCATATATTTT.

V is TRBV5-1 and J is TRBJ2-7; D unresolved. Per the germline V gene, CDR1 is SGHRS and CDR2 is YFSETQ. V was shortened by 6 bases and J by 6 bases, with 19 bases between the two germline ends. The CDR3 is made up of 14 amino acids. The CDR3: CASTPCSGPCEQYV. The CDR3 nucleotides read TGCGCCAGCACCCCCTGTTCCGGGCCGTGCGAGCAGTACGTC.

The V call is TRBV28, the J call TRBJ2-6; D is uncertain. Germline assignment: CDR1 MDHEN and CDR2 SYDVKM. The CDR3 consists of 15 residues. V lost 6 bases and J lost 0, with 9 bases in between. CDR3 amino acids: CASRLRSSGANVLTF. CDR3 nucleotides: TGTGCCAGCAGACTAAGAAGCTCTGGGGCCAACGTCCTGACTTTC. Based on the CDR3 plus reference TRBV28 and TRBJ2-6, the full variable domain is DVKVTQSSRYLVKRTGEKVFLECVQDMDHENMFWYRQDPGLGLRLIYFSYDVKMKEKGDIPEGYSVSREKKERFSLILESASTNQTSMYLCASRLRSSGANVLTFGAGSRLTVL.

In DNA form, the CDR3 reads TGTGCCAGCAGTCCCCGACAGGGGTGGACTAAGTACAATGAGCAGTTCTTC. This sequence encodes CASSPRQGWTKYNEQFF. The chain employs TRBV27 and TRBJ2-1; TRBD1 matches 8 bases. CDR3 length: 17 residues. From germline, CDR1 is MNHEY and CDR2 SMNVEV (reference sequence). V lost 5 bases, J lost 4 bases, and 13 bases stayed unmatched.

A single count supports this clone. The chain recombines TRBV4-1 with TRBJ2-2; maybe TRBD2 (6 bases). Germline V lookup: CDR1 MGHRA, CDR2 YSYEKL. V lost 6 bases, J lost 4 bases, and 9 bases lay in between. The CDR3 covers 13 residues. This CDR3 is CASRSGSTGELFF. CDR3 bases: TGCGCCAGCAGGTCCGGGAGCACCGGGGAGCTGTTTTTT.

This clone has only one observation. CDR3 residues: CASSLGRIYGYTF. CDR3 in DNA: TGTGCCAGCAGCTTAGGCCGGATCTATGGCTACACCTTC. The J gene is TRBJ1-2, the V gene TRBV7-8; D not resolved. V was cut by 1 base and J by 4 bases, with 7 bases left in between. The CDR3 covers 13 residues. CDR1 SGHVS and CDR2 FQNEAQ come from the germline V gene. The full variable domain, completed using reference TRBV7-8 and TRBJ1-2, is GAGVSQSPRYKVAKRGQDVALRCDPISGHVSLFWYQQALGQGPEFLTYFQNEAQLDKSGLPSDRFFAERPEGSVSTLKIQRTQQEDSAVYLCASSLGRIYGYTFGSGTRLTVV.